A single sample is the source of the 12 T cell receptor beta chains below, sequenced in a study of blood T cell repertoires in COVID-19. Method: immunoSEQ multiplex PCR; TCRdb's copy keeps in-frame clones and lacks some. This sample has 60,000 to 65,000 clones, with more than 60% found just once. Sequenced: peripheral blood. These receptors all come from a man aged 60 to 75 with acute or convalescent COVID-19.

A few counts support this clone. The chain employs TRBV5-1 and TRBJ2-1, with 9 bases that match TRBD2. V lost 4 bases, J lost 6 bases, and 14 bases stayed unmatched. CDR1 is SGHRS and CDR2 is YFSETQ in the germline V gene. This CDR3 has 17 amino acids. The CDR3 is CASSDLDNLAGSNEQFF. CDR3 DNA: TGCGCCAGCAGCGATCTCGATAATCTAGCGGGATCCAATGAGCAGTTCTTC.

This clone appeared a few times. V gene TRBV3-1 (or the pseudogene TRBV3-2) combines with J gene TRBJ2-3, with TRBD2 identical over 10 bases. This CDR3 comprises 18 residues. V dropped 2 bases and J dropped 1; count of bases not matched to a gene: 9. The germline V gene encodes CDR1 LGHDT and CDR2 YNNKEL (reference sequence). The CDR3 bases are TGTGCCAGCAGCCAATCATTAGCGGGAGGCCCGGGCACAGATACGCAGTATTTT. This codes for CASSQSLAGGPGTDTQYF.

The V and J genes are TRBV10-3 and TRBJ1-1; D remains ambiguous. The V end lost 4 bases, the J end lost 5 bases, and 8 bases lay between the germline ends. The CDR3 consists of 12 residues. CDR1 ENHRY and CDR2 SYGVKD come from the germline V gene. The CDR3 DNA is TGTGCCATCAGTGGAGGGAGGACTGAAGCTTTCTTT. This encodes CAISGGRTEAFF.

DNA of the CDR3: TGTGCCAGCAGTTACGGGCCATCTGGGGCCAACGTCCTGACTTTC. Translation: CASSYGPSGANVLTF. V is TRBV6-5 and J is TRBJ2-6; no clear D. CDR1 MNHEY and CDR2 SVGAGI come from the germline V gene. Trimming took off 2 bases at V and 1 base at J, with 6 bases between the two ends. The CDR3 spans 15 residues.

This clone was observed a handful of times. The chain is built from TRBV7-9 and TRBJ1-1; D gene uncertain. This CDR3 region has 13 residues. From germline, CDR1 is SEHNR and CDR2 FQNEAQ (reference sequence). Trimming pared 5 bases from V and 0 bases from J, leaving 7 bases between. The CDR3 sequence: CASSRTLNTEAFF. The CDR3 nucleotides read TGTGCCAGCAGCAGAACACTGAACACTGAAGCTTTCTTT.

The chain joins TRBV5-6 to TRBJ2-3; 7 bases agree with TRBD2. From germline, CDR1 is SGHDT and CDR2 YYEEEE. CDR3 size: 16 residues. Germline trimming cut 0 bases from V and 3 bases from J; bases unmatched to any gene: 7. CDR3 residues: CASSLGLAEITDTQYF. CDR3 nucleotide sequence: TGTGCCAGCAGCTTGGGGCTAGCGGAGATAACAGATACGCAGTATTTT.

This clone has only a few counts. CDR3 in DNA: TGTGCCAGCAGCTTCCTAGCGGGAGGGGTCCTACGCGAGCAGTACTTC. Protein: CASSFLAGGVLREQYF. V and J are TRBV28 and TRBJ2-7; 12 bases line up with TRBD2. The CDR3 spans 16 residues. The germline CDR1 and CDR2 sequences are MDHEN and SYDVKM. With 6 bases clipped from V and 6 bases from J, the junction kept 12 bases outside the gene matches.

The chain links TRBV18 to TRBJ1-6; weak D call: TRBD1 (5 bases). Germline assignment: CDR1 KGHSH and CDR2 LQKENI. V dropped 0 bases and J dropped 5 bases, with 8 bases sitting between them. This CDR3 is 15 amino acids long. The CDR3: CASSPPGGDNSPLHF. CDR3 DNA: TGTGCCAGCTCACCACCGGGGGGAGATAATTCACCCCTCCACTTT.

This sequence joins TRBV27 and TRBJ1-2, with TRBD1 matching over 7 bases. Trimming cost V 5 bases and J 4 bases; bases outside gene matches: 10. The CDR3 extends over 15 amino acids. Germline V gives CDR1 MNHEY, CDR2 SMNVEV (reference sequence). The CDR3 bases are TGTGCCAGCAGTCCCGGGACAGCTCGGGGCTATGGCTACACCTTC. Translating gives CASSPGTARGYGYTF.

The chain uses TRBV9 and TRBJ2-5; 7 positions match TRBD2. The V gene's germline CDR1 is SGDLS and CDR2 YYNGEE. The CDR3 spans 14 residues. Unmatched junction bases numbered 2, after V lost 0 bases and J lost 3 bases. The CDR3 nucleotides are TGTGCCAGCAGCGTAGCGGGAGGTAAAGAGACCCAGTACTTC. Translation: CASSVAGGKETQYF.

The genes are TRBV3-1 (or the pseudogene TRBV3-2) and TRBJ2-1; a possible D gene is TRBD2 (6 bases). The germline V gene encodes CDR1 LGHDT and CDR2 YNNKEL (reference sequence). Trimming cost V 1 base and J 3 bases, with 10 bases left between them. This CDR3 is 15 amino acids long. CDR3 nucleotide sequence: TGTGCCAGCAGCCAAGGGAGGGCCGTCTACAATGAGCAGTTCTTC. It yields the protein CASSQGRAVYNEQFF.

The gene calls are TRBV28 and TRBJ1-6; TRBD1 matches 9 bases. Trimming cost V 1 base and J 11 bases; bases outside gene matches: 3. The V gene's germline CDR1 is MDHEN and CDR2 SYDVKM. The CDR3 spans 14 residues. CDR3 loop: CASSLLGQGTPLHF. CDR3 DNA: TGTGCCAGCAGTTTATTAGGACAGGGGACACCCCTCCACTTT.